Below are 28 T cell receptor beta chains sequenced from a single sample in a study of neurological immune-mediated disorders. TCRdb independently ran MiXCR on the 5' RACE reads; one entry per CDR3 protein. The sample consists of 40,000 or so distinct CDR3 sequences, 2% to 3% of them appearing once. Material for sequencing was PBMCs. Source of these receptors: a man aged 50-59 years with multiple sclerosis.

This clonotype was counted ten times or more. CDR3 sequence (DNA): TGCGCCAGCAGCTTAGGTCGACGCGACAATGAGCAGTTCTTC. Its protein is CASSLGRRDNEQFF. The genes are TRBV5-1 and TRBJ2-1; D not certain. Germline CDR1 is SGHRS and CDR2 is YFSETQ. CDR3 length: 14 residues. The germline V and J ends were trimmed by 2 bases and 5 bases, with 11 bases remaining between them. The full variable domain, in which reference TRBV5-1 and TRBJ2-1 provide the parts outside the CDR3, is KAGVTQTPRYLIKTRGQQVTLSCSPISGHRSVSWYQQTPGQGLQFLFEYFSETQRNKGNFPGRFSGRQFSNSRSEMNVSTLELGDSALYLCASSLGRRDNEQFFGPGTRLTVL.

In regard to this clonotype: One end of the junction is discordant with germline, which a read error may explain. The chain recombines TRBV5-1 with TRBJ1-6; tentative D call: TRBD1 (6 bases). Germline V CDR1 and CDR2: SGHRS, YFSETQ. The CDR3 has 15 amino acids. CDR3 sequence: CASSWADSNNSPLNF. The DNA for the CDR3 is TGCGCCAGCAGCTGGGCGGACAGTAATAATTCACCCCTCAACTTT.

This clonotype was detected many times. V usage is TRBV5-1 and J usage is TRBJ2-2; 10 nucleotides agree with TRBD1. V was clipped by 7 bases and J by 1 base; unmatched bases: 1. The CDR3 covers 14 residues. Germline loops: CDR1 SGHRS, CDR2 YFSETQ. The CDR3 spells CASRDRGNTGELFF. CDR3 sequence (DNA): TGCGCCAGCCGGGACAGGGGGAACACCGGGGAGCTGTTTTTT.

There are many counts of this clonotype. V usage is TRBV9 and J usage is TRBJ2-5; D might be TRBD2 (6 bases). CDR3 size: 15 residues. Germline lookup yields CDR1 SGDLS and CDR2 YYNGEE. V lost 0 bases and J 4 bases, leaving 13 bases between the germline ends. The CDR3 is CASSVATGVVETQYF. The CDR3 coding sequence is TGTGCCAGCAGCGTAGCTACGGGGGTCGTAGAGACCCAGTACTTC.

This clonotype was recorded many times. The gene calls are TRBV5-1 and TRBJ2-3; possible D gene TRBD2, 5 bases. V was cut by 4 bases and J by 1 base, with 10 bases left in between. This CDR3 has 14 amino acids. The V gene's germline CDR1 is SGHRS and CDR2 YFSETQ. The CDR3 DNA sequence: TGCGCCAGCAGCCGAGGAGGACGCACAGATACGCAGTATTTT. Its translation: CASSRGGRTDTQYF.

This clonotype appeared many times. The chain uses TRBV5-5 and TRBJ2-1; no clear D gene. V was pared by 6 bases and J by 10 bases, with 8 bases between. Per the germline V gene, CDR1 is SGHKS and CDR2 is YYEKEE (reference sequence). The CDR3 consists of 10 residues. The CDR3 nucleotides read TGTGCCAGCATGCTAGTGGAGCAGTTCTTC. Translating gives CASMLVEQFF. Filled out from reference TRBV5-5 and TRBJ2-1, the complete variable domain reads DAGVTQSPTHLIKTRGQQVTLRCSPISGHKSVSWYQQVLGQGPQFIFQYYEKEERGRGNFPDRFSARQFPNYSSELNVNALLLGDSALYLCASMLVEQFFGPGTRLTVL.

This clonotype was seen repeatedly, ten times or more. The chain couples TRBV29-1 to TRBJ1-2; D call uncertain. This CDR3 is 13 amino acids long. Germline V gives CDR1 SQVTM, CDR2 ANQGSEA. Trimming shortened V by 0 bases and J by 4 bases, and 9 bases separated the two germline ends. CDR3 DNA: TGCAGCGTTGAAGACGCCATCCTCTATGGCTACACCTTC. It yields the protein CSVEDAILYGYTF. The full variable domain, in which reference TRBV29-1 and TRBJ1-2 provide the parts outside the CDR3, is SAVISQKPSRDICQRGTSLTIQCQVDSQVTMMFWYRQQPGQSLTLIATANQGSEATYESGFVIDKFPISRPNLTFSTLTVSNMSPEDSSIYLCSVEDAILYGYTFGSGTRLTVV.

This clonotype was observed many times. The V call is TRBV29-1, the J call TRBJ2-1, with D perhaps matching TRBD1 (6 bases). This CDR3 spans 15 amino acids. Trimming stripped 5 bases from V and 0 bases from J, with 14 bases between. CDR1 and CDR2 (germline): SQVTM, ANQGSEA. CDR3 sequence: CSVLTGSSSYNEQFF. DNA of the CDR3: TGCAGCGTTCTTACAGGGTCCAGCTCCTACAATGAGCAGTTCTTC.

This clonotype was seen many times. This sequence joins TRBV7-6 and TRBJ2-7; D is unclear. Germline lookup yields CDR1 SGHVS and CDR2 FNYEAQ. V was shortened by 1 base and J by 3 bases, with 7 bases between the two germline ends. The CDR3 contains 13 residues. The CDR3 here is CASSLGPNYEQYF. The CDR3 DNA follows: TGTGCCAGCAGCTTAGGACCGAACTACGAGCAGTACTTC.

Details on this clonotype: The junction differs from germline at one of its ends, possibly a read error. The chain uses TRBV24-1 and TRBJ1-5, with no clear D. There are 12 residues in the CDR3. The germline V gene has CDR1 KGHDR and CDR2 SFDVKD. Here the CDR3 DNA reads TGTGCCGTAGAAGGTCGCAATCAGCCCCAGAATTTT. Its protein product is CAVEGRNQPQNF.

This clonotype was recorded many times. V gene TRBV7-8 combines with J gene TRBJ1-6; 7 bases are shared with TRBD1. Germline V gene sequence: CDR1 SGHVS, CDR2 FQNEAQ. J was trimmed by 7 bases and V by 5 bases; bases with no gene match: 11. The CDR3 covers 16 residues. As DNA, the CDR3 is TGTGCCAGCAGCCTACAGGCCAGGGGGAGGAATTCACCCCTCCACTTT. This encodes CASSLQARGRNSPLHF.

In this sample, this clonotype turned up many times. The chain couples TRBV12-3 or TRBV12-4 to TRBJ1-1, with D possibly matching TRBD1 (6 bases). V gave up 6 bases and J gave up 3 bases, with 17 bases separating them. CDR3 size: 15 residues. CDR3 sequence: CASRGLRGGDTEAFF. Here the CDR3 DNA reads TGTGCCAGCAGGGGCCTCAGGGGTGGCGACACTGAAGCTTTCTTT.

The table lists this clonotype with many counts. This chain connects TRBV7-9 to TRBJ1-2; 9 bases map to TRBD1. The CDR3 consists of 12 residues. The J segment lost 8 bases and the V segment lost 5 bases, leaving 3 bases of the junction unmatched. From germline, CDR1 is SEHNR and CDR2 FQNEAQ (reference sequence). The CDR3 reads CASSQGQGGYTF. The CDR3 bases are TGTGCCAGCAGCCAGGGACAGGGAGGCTACACCTTC.

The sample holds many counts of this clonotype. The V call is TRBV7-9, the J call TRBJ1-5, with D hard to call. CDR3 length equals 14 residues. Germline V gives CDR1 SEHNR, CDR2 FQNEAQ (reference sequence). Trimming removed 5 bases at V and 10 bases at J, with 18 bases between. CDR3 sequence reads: CASSPGPPEGPQHF. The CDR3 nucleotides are TGTGCCAGCAGCCCAGGACCCCCGGAGGGCCCCCAGCATTTT.

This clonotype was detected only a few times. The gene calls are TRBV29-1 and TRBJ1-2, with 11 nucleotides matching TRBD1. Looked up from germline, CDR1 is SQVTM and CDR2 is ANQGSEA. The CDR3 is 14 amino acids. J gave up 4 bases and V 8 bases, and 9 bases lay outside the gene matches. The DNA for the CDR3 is TGCAGCTCGGGACAGGGGGAGAACGGCTATGGCTACACCTTC. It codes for CSSGQGENGYGYTF.

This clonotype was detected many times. The CDR3 nucleotides read TGCGCCAGCGGACGGGGGGGGAGCACAGATACGCAGTATTTT. Encoded protein: CASGRGGSTDTQYF. The chain uses TRBV5-1 and TRBJ2-3; 8 bases agree with TRBD2. Germline V lookup: CDR1 SGHRS, CDR2 YFSETQ. The CDR3 spans 14 residues. V shed 7 bases, J shed 0 bases, and the junction held 4 bases outside the gene matches.

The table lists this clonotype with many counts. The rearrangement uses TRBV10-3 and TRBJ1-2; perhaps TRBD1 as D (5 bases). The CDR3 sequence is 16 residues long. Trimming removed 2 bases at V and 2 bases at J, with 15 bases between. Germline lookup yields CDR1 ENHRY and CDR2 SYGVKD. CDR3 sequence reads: CAISEGGYSRNYGYTF. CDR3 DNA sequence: TGTGCCATCAGTGAGGGGGGGTACAGCCGAAACTATGGCTACACCTTC.

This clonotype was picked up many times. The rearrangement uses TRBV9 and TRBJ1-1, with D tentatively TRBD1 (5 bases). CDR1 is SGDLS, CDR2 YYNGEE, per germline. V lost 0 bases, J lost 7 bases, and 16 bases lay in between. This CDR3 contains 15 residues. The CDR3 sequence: CASSVGSGGGDEAFF. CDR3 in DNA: TGTGCCAGCAGCGTAGGGTCCGGGGGAGGGGATGAAGCTTTCTTT.

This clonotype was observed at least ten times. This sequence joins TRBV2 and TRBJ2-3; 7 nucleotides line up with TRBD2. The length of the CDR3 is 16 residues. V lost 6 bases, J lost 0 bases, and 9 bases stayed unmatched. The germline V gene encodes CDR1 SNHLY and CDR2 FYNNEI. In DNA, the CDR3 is TGTGCCAGCAGGAGACTAGCCTATGCCAGCACAGATACGCAGTATTTT. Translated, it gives CASRRLAYASTDTQYF.

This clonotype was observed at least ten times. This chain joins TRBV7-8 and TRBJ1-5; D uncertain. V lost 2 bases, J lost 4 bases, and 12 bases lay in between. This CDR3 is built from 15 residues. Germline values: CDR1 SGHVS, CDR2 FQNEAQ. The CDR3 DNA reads TGTGCCAGCAGCTTACTTGGAGATGAAAATCAGCCCCAGCATTTT. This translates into CASSLLGDENQPQHF.

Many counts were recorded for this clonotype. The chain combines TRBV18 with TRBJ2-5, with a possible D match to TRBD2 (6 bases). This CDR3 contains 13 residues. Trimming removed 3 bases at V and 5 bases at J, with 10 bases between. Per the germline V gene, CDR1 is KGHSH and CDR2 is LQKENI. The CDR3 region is CASSPAGTETQYF. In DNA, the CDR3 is TGTGCCAGCTCACCCGCGGGGACGGAGACCCAGTACTTC.

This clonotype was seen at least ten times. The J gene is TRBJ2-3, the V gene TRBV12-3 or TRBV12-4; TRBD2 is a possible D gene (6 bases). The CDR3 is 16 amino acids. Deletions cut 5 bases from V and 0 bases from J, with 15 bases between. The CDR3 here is CASSPHGGGSTDTQYF. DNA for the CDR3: TGTGCCAGCAGTCCCCATGGTGGGGGGAGCACAGATACGCAGTATTTT.

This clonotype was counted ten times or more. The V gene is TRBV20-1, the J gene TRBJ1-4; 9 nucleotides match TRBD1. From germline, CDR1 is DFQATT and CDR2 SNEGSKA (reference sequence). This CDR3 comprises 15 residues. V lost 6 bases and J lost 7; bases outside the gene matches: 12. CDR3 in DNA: TGCAGTGCATCGGGACAGGGTTATCGAAGTGAAAAACTGTTTTTT. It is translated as CSASGQGYRSEKLFF.

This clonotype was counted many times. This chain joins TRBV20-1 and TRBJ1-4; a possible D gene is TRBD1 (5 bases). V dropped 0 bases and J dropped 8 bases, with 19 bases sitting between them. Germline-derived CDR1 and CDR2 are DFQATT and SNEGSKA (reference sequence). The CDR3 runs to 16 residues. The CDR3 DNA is TGCAGTGCTAGAGATTTCTTGGCGGGACTAGGGGAAAAACTGTTTTTT. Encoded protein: CSARDFLAGLGEKLFF.

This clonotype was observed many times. The CDR3 region has the DNA TGCGCCAGCAGCTTAACGACTAGCGGGACCTACGAGCAGTACTTC. Translated: CASSLTTSGTYEQYF. This chain joins TRBV5-1 and TRBJ2-7, with 11 bases that match TRBD2. Germline-derived CDR1 and CDR2 are SGHRS and YFSETQ. CDR3 length: 15 residues. The J segment lost 2 bases and the V segment lost 2 bases, leaving 3 bases of the junction unmatched.

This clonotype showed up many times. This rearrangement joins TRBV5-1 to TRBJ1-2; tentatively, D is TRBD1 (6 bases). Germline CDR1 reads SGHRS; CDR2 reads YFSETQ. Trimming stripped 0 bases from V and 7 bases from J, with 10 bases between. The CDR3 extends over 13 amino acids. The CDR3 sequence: CASSLDREAGYTF. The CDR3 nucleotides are TGCGCCAGCAGCTTGGACAGGGAGGCTGGCTACACCTTC.

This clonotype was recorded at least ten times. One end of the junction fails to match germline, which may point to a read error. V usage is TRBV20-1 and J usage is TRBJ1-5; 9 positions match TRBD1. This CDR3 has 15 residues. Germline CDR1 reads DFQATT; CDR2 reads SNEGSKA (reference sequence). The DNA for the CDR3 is TGCAGTGCTACAGGAACAGGGGGCAGAGATCAGCCCCAGAATTTT. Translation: CSATGTGGRDQPQNF.

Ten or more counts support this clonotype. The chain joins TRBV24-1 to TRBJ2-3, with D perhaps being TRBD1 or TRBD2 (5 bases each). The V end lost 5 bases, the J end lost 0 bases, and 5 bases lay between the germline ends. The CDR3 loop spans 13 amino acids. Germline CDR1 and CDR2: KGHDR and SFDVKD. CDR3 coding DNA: TGTGCCACCAGTGGGGACAGCACAGATACGCAGTATTTT. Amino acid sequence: CATSGDSTDTQYF.